What follows are 23 T cell receptor beta chains derived from one specimen sequenced in a study of identical twins. TCRdb recomputed calls from the 5' RACE reads with MiXCR, one row per CDR3 protein. The sample includes approximately 220,000 distinct CDR3 sequences, less than 9.5% of them seen just once. The sequencing input was memory (CD45RO+) T cells sorted from blood. These TCRs come from a woman aged 18-30 years in good health.

This clonotype was seen only a few times. This chain joins TRBV18 and TRBJ2-7; 8 bases are shared with TRBD2. The germline V gene encodes CDR1 KGHSH and CDR2 LQKENI. This CDR3 has 16 amino acids. V gave up 4 bases and J gave up 1 base; unmatched junction bases: 9. The CDR3 spells CASSHRAGGTSYEQYF. DNA for the CDR3: TGTGCCAGCTCACACCGGGCGGGGGGTACATCCTACGAGCAGTACTTC. The whole variable domain, remainder taken from reference TRBV18 and TRBJ2-7, is NAGVMQNPRHLVRRRGQEARLRCSPMKGHSHVYWYRQLPEEGLKFMVYLQKENIIDESGMPKERFSAEFPKEGPSILRIQQVVRGDSAAYFCASSHRAGGTSYEQYFGPGTRLTVT.

This clonotype appeared many times. The CDR3 sequence: CASSLNYREPYNEQFF. In nucleotides, the CDR3 is TGCGCCAGCAGCTTGAACTACCGGGAGCCCTACAATGAGCAGTTCTTC. The rearrangement uses TRBV5-1 and TRBJ2-1, with a tentative D call TRBD2 (6 bases). This CDR3 is 16 amino acids long. In germline, CDR1 is SGHRS, CDR2 YFSETQ. V was clipped by 1 base and J by 2 bases, with 13 bases between them.

Many counts were recorded for this clonotype. J is TRBJ1-5 and V is TRBV12-3 or TRBV12-4, with TRBD1 matching 8 bases. The CDR3 loop spans 13 amino acids. The J segment lost 5 bases and the V segment lost 6 bases, leaving 3 bases of the junction unmatched. In nucleotides, the CDR3 is TGTGCCAGCAGGGACAGGGTCTATCAGCCCCAGCATTTT. This sequence encodes CASRDRVYQPQHF.

This clonotype has at least ten counts. This chain joins TRBV5-1 and TRBJ1-2; TRBD1 matches 7 bases. The J segment lost 3 bases and the V segment lost 0 bases, leaving 2 bases of the junction unmatched. CDR3 length equals 14 residues. Germline CDR1 and CDR2: SGHRS and YFSETQ. CDR3 coding DNA: TGCGCCAGCAGCTTGGTTGGGACAGACTATGGCTACACCTTC. Translated, it gives CASSLVGTDYGYTF.

This clonotype was detected ten times or more. CDR3 nucleotides: TGTGCCAGCAGTTATGGCTGGGCAGCCACTAACTATGGCTACACCTTC. Protein sequence: CASSYGWAATNYGYTF. This rearrangement joins TRBV6-5 to TRBJ1-2; D not certain. This CDR3 is 16 amino acids long. Trimming pared 3 bases from V and 0 bases from J, leaving 14 bases between. The germline CDR1 and CDR2 sequences are MNHEY and SVGAGI.

This clonotype was found many times. The rearrangement uses TRBV6-1 and TRBJ1-2; TRBD1 agrees at 8 bases. Germline lookup yields CDR1 MNHNS and CDR2 SASEGT. This CDR3 is 13 amino acids long. With 6 bases clipped from V and 8 bases from J, the junction kept 8 bases outside the gene matches. CDR3 nucleotide sequence: TGTGCCAGCAGCCCCGGGACAGGCAGGGGCTACACCTTC. Its protein is CASSPGTGRGYTF.

The V call is TRBV6-5, the J call TRBJ1-1; D ambiguous. V lost 2 bases to trimming and J lost 1 base, with 8 bases between them. Looked up from germline, CDR1 is MNHEY and CDR2 is SVGAGI. The CDR3 runs to 14 residues. The CDR3 is CASSYQNTNTEAFF. In nucleotides, the CDR3 is TGTGCCAGCAGTTACCAAAACACGAACACTGAAGCTTTCTTT.

This clonotype was seen only a few times. The chain has TRBV29-1 and TRBJ1-4; D gene ambiguous. The CDR3 totals 14 residues. V dropped 7 bases and J dropped 0 bases, with 12 bases sitting between them. Per germline, CDR1 SQVTM and CDR2 ANQGSEA. This CDR3 is CSASTVATNEKLFF. CDR3 sequence (DNA): TGCAGCGCTTCTACAGTGGCAACTAATGAAAAACTGTTTTTT.

The chain recombines TRBV7-2 with TRBJ2-1, with 8 bases aligning to TRBD2. Germline-derived CDR1 and CDR2 are SGHTA and FQGNSA. The CDR3 covers 13 residues. Trimming took 2 bases from V and 16 from J; bases not matched to a gene: 10. The CDR3 bases are TGTGCCAGCAGCTTAAATTGGAGCGGGAGTCAATTCTTC. It translates to CASSLNWSGSQFF.

The chain uses TRBV6-1 and TRBJ2-5; 11 bases are shared with TRBD2. The CDR3 has 14 amino acids. CDR1 is MNHNS and CDR2 is SASEGT in the germline V gene. J was trimmed by 3 bases and V by 6 bases; bases with no gene match: 3. The CDR3 is CASRPSGGKETQYF. The CDR3 region has the DNA TGTGCCAGCAGGCCTAGCGGGGGGAAAGAGACCCAGTACTTC.

The chain combines TRBV15 with TRBJ2-7; tentative D call: TRBD1 (6 bases). The CDR3 covers 15 residues. The germline V gene has CDR1 LNHNV and CDR2 YYDKDF (reference sequence). V lost 1 base, J lost 3 bases, and 13 bases lay in between. CDR3 nucleotide sequence: TGTGCCACCAGCAGAGCCAGACAGGTCGGCTACGAGCAGTACTTC. As protein: CATSRARQVGYEQYF.

This clonotype was seen at least ten times. This chain uses TRBV4-3 with TRBJ2-1; D ambiguous. Germline values: CDR1 LGHNA, CDR2 YSLEER. V lost 0 bases, J lost 11 bases, and 11 bases lay in between. The CDR3 has 13 residues. The CDR3 reads CASSQEGAGKQFF. CDR3 DNA sequence: TGCGCCAGCAGCCAAGAGGGCGCTGGTAAGCAGTTCTTC.

Ten or more counts support this clonotype. The genes are TRBV5-5 and TRBJ2-7; TRBD2 aligns across 14 bases. V lost 4 bases, J lost 7 bases, and 7 bases stayed unmatched. Germline CDR1 and CDR2: SGHKS and YYEKEE (reference sequence). The CDR3 covers 15 residues. For the CDR3, the DNA is TGTGCCAGCAGCGAGGCCGGGACTAGCGGGGGAGAGCAGTACTTC. Translation: CASSEAGTSGGEQYF.

The rearrangement joins TRBV30 to TRBJ2-7; D may be TRBD1 (6 bases). The germline V gene encodes CDR1 GTSNPN and CDR2 SVGIG (reference sequence). This CDR3 spans 14 amino acids. Trimming stripped 1 base from V and 5 bases from J, with 15 bases between. CDR3 residues: CAWSAHRAPNEQYF. CDR3 bases: TGTGCCTGGAGTGCGCACAGGGCCCCCAACGAGCAGTACTTC.

The chain joins TRBV11-3 to TRBJ2-1, with a possible D match to TRBD2 (5 bases). This CDR3 has 15 residues. V gave up 3 bases and J gave up 5 bases, with 14 bases separating them. Germline CDR1 reads SGHNT; CDR2 reads YENEEA. CDR3 in amino acids: CASSLRGFEDNEQFF. CDR3 bases: TGTGCCAGCAGCTTGAGAGGGTTTGAGGACAATGAGCAGTTCTTC. Using reference TRBV11-3 and TRBJ2-1 for the parts outside the CDR3, the full variable domain is EAGVVQSPRYKIIEKKQPVAFWCNPISGHNTLYWYLQNLGQGPELLIRYENEEAVDDSQLPKDRFSAERLKGVDSTLKIQPAELGDSAVYLCASSLRGFEDNEQFFGPGTRLTVL.

The rearrangement links TRBV6-5 to TRBJ2-2; D gene unclear. The length of the CDR3 is 14 residues. Germline V lookup: CDR1 MNHEY, CDR2 SVGAGI. Between the trimmed V and J ends, which lost 4 bases and 5 bases, there was a span of 11 bases. CDR3 protein: CASSWIGMTGELFF. The CDR3 coding sequence is TGTGCCAGCAGTTGGATAGGGATGACCGGGGAGCTGTTTTTT.

There are many counts of this clonotype. The chain carries TRBV20-1 and TRBJ2-7; 9 nucleotides align to TRBD2. V gave up 0 bases and J gave up 2 bases; unmatched junction bases: 11. Germline CDR1 and CDR2: DFQATT and SNEGSKA (reference sequence). The CDR3 is 17 amino acids. The CDR3 bases are TGCAGTGCTAGAGACAGGCTAACGGCGGGAGGGCCCTACGAGCAGTACTTC. This sequence encodes CSARDRLTAGGPYEQYF.

This clonotype was counted at least ten times. The rearrangement uses TRBV7-2 and TRBJ2-3, with D hard to call. V lost 1 base to trimming and J lost 0 bases, with 5 bases between them. The CDR3 covers 14 residues. Germline-derived CDR1 and CDR2 are SGHTA and FQGNSA. The CDR3 nucleotides read TGTGCCAGCAGCTTAGATTCTAGCACAGATACGCAGTATTTT. Protein sequence: CASSLDSSTDTQYF.

This clonotype was counted ten times or more. The chain is built from TRBV7-2 and TRBJ1-2; D remains unclear. The CDR3 consists of 14 residues. Germline CDR1 reads SGHTA; CDR2 reads FQGNSA. V was shortened by 1 base and J by 4 bases, with 10 bases between the two germline ends. The CDR3 spells CASSLELSLYGYTF. In nucleotides, the CDR3 is TGTGCCAGCAGCTTAGAACTGTCTCTCTATGGCTACACCTTC.

This clonotype was counted only a few times. The genes are TRBV2 and TRBJ2-7; 7 nucleotides match TRBD1. Germline CDR1 is SNHLY and CDR2 is FYNNEI. Trimming cost V 5 bases and J 4 bases; bases outside gene matches: 5. CDR3 length equals 13 residues. The CDR3 DNA sequence: TGTGCCAGCAGTTTCGGGACAGCATACGAGCAGTACTTC. Translating it yields CASSFGTAYEQYF.

The CDR3 nucleotides read TGTGCCAGCAGCTTATACAGGGATACGCAGTATTTT. Its protein is CASSLYRDTQYF. The chain uses TRBV7-2 and TRBJ2-3; D perhaps matches TRBD1 (5 bases). Germline V lookup: CDR1 SGHTA, CDR2 FQGNSA. The length of the CDR3 is 12 residues. The V end was cut by 2 bases, the J end by 6 bases, with 6 bases between.

The rearrangement joins TRBV3-1 to TRBJ2-3, with D maybe TRBD2 (5 bases). The CDR3 extends over 13 amino acids. Between the trimmed V and J ends, which lost 4 bases and 7 bases, there was a span of 12 bases. The germline V gene encodes CDR1 LGHDT and CDR2 YNNKEL (reference sequence). The CDR3 is CASSPTGVHTQYF. CDR3 coding DNA: TGTGCCAGCAGCCCTACCGGGGTTCATACGCAGTATTTT.

This clonotype was counted a few times. The chain recombines TRBV5-1 with TRBJ1-1, with D unclear. The V end was cut by 1 base, the J end by 0 bases, with 4 bases between. The CDR3 runs to 13 residues. Germline V gene data show CDR1 as SGHRS and CDR2 as YFSETQ. The CDR3 protein is CASSLWMNTEAFF. The DNA for the CDR3 is TGCGCCAGCAGCTTGTGGATGAACACTGAAGCTTTCTTT.